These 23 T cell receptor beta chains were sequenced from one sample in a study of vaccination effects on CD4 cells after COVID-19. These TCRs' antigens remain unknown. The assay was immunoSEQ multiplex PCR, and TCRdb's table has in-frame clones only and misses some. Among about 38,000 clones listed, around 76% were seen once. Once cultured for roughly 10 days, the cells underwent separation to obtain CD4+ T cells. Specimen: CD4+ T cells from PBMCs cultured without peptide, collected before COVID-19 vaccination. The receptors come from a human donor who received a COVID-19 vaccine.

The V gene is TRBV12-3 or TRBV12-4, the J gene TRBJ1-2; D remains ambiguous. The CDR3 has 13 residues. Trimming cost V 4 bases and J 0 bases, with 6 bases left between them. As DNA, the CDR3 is TGTGCCAGCAGTTCCGGGTCTAACTATGGCTACACCTTC. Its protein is CASSSGSNYGYTF.

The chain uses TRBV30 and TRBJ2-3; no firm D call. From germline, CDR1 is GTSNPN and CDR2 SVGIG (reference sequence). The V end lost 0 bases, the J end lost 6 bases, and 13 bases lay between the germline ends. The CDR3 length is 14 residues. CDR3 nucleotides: TGTGCCTGGAGTGTGGAAGGTAGTGGGGATACGCAGTATTTT. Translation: CAWSVEGSGDTQYF.

CDR3 region: CASSFGTRNSPLHF. As DNA, the CDR3 is TGCGCCAGCAGCTTCGGGACAAGAAATTCACCCCTCCACTTT. This chain connects TRBV5-1 to TRBJ1-6, with TRBD1 as a possible D gene (6 bases). Trimming removed 2 bases at V and 7 bases at J, with 10 bases between. CDR1 and CDR2 from the germline V gene are SGHRS and YFSETQ. This CDR3 spans 14 amino acids.

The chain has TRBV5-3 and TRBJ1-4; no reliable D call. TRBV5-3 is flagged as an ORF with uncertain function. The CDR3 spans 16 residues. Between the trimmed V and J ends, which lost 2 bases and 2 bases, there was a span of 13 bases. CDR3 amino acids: CARSFRGLGTNEKLFF. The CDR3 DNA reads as TGTGCCAGAAGCTTTCGGGGTTTAGGGACTAATGAAAAACTGTTTTTT.

CDR3 in amino acids: CASTPGQKNTEAFF. The CDR3, as DNA: TGTGCCAGTACCCCGGGACAGAAGAACACTGAAGCTTTCTTT. The rearrangement joins TRBV19 to TRBJ1-1; 7 nucleotides align to TRBD1. This CDR3 is built from 14 residues. V shed 7 bases, J shed 1 base, and the junction held 6 bases outside the gene matches. Germline V gene data show CDR1 as LNHDA and CDR2 as SQIVND (reference sequence).

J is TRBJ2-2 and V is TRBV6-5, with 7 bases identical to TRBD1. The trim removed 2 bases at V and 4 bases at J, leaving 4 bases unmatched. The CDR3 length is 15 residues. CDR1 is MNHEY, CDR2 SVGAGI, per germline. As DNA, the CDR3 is TGTGCCAGCAGTTACCGGGGACAGCCCACCGGGGAGCTGTTTTTT. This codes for CASSYRGQPTGELFF.

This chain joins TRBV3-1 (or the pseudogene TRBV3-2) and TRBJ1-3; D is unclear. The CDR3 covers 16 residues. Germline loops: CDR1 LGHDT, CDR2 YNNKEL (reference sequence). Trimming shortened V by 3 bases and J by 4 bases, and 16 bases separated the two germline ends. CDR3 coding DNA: TGTGCCAGCAGCCAGAGGGCCGTTCTGAGAGGAAACACCATATATTTT. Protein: CASSQRAVLRGNTIYF.

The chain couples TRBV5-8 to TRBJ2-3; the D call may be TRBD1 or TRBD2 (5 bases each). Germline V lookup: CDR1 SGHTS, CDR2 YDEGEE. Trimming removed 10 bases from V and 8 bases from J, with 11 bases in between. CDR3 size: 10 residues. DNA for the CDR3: TGTGCCGCGATTGGGGGTACGCAGTATTTT. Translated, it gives CAAIGGTQYF.

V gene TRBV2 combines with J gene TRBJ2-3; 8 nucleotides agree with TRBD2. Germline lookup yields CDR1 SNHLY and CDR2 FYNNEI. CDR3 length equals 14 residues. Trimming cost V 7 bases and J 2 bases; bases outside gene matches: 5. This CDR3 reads CASKKRGFTDTQYF. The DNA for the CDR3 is TGTGCCAGCAAGAAGCGGGGGTTCACAGATACGCAGTATTTT.

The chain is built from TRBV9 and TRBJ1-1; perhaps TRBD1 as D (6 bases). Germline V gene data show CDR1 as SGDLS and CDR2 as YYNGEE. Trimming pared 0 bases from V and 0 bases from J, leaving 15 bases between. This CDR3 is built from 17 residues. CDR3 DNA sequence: TGTGCCAGCAGCGTAGATTTTAGCGGGGGCTTGAACACTGAAGCTTTCTTT. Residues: CASSVDFSGGLNTEAFF.

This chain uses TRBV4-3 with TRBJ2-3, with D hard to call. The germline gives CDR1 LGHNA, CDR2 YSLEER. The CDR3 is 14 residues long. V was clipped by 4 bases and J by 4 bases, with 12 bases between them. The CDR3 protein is CASSLGRTSDTQYF. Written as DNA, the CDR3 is TGCGCCAGCAGCCTTGGCAGGACCTCAGATACGCAGTATTTT.

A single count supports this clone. The CDR3 loop is CASSPGTGASNTEAFF. The CDR3 DNA sequence: TGTGCCAGCTCACCAGGGACAGGGGCATCCAACACTGAAGCTTTCTTT. This chain connects TRBV18 to TRBJ1-1; 10 nucleotides agree with TRBD1. The CDR3 runs 16 residues. CDR1 and CDR2 from the germline V gene are KGHSH and LQKENI. The trim removed 2 bases at V and 2 bases at J, leaving 5 bases unmatched.

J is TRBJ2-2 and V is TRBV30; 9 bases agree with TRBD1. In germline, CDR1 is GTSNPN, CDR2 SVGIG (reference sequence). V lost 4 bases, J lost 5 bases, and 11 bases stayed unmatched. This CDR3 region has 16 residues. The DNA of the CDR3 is TGTGCCTGGATCCCTCCGGGACAGGGTTTTACCGGGGAGCTGTTTTTT. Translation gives CAWIPPGQGFTGELFF.

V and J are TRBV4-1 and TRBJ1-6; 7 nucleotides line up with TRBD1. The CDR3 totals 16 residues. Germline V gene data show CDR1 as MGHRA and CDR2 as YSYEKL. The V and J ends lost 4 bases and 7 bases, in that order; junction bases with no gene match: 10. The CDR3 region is CASSPQIGGGNSPLHF. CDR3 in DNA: TGCGCCAGCAGCCCCCAGATAGGGGGCGGGAATTCACCCCTCCACTTT.

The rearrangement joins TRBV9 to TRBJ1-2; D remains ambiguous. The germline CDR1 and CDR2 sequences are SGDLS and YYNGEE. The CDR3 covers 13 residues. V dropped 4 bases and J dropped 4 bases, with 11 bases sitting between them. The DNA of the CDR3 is TGTGCCAGCAGCCACGGGCTGGGCTATGGCTACACCTTC. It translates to CASSHGLGYGYTF.

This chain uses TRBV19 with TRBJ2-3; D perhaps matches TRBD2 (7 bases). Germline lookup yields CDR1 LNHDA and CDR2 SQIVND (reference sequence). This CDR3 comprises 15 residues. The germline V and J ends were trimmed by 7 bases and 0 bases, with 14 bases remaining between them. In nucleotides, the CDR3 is TGTGCCAGTACTCCCCGGGGGGCGAGCACAGATACGCAGTATTTT. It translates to CASTPRGASTDTQYF.

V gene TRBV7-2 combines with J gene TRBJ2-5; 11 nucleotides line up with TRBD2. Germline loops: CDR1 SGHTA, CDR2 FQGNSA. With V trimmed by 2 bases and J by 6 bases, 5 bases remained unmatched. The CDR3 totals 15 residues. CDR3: CASSLFGTSGKTQYF. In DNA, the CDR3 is TGTGCCAGCAGCTTATTTGGGACTAGCGGAAAGACCCAGTACTTC. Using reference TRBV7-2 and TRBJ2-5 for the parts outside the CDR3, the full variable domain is GAGVSQSPSNKVTEKGKDVELRCDPISGHTALYWYRQSLGQGLEFLIYFQGNSAPDKSGLPSDRFSAERTGGSVSTLTIQRTQQEDSAVYLCASSLFGTSGKTQYFGPGTRLLVL.

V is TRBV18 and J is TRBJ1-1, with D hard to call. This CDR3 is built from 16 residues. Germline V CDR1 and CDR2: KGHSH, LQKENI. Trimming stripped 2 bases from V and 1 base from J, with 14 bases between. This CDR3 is CASSPFLGRENTEAFF. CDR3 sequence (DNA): TGTGCCAGCTCACCATTTTTGGGTCGTGAGAACACTGAAGCTTTCTTT. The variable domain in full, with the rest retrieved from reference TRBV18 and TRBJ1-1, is NAGVMQNPRHLVRRRGQEARLRCSPMKGHSHVYWYRQLPEEGLKFMVYLQKENIIDESGMPKERFSAEFPKEGPSILRIQQVVRGDSAAYFCASSPFLGRENTEAFFGQGTRLTVV.

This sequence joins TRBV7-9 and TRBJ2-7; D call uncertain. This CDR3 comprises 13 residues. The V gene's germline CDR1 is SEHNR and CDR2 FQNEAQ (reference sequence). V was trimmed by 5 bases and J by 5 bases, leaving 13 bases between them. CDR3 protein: CASSRREADEQYV. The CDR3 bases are TGTGCCAGCAGCCGCCGAGAGGCGGACGAGCAGTACGTC.

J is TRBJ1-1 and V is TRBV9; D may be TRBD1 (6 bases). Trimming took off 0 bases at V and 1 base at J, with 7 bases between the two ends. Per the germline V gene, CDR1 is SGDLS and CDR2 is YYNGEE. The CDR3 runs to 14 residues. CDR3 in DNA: TGTGCCAGCAGCGTAGCAGGGGCGAACACTGAAGCTTTCTTT. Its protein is CASSVAGANTEAFF.

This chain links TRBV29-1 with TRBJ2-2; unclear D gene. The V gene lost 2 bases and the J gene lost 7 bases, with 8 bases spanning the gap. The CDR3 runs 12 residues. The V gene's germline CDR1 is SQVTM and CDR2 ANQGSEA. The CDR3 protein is CSVEINYGELFF. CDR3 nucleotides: TGCAGCGTTGAAATAAATTACGGGGAGCTGTTTTTT.

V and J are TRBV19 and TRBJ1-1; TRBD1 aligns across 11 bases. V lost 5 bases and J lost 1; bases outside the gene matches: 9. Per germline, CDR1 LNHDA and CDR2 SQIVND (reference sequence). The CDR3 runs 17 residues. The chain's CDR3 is CASSVWTGGRKNTEAFF. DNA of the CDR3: TGTGCCAGTAGTGTGTGGACAGGGGGCAGAAAGAACACTGAAGCTTTCTTT.

CDR3 residues: CAWSANGGSEQYV. The CDR3 nucleotides are TGTGCCTGGAGTGCGAACGGGGGGAGCGAGCAGTACGTC. The chain carries TRBV30 and TRBJ2-7; TRBD2 matches 7 bases. The CDR3 spans 13 residues. Germline V CDR1 and CDR2: GTSNPN, SVGIG (reference sequence). V trimming: 1 base; J trimming: 6 bases; junction bases outside the gene matches: 6.